These 24 T cell receptor beta chains were sequenced from one sample in a study of regulatory T cells in long-lasting Graves disease. Indicated time point: newly diagnosed GD, antithyroid drugs for less than 3 months. The TCR library was made from RNA that had been extracted from PBMCs in TRIzol. iRepertoire HTBI primers and Arm-PCR of CDR3 regions built TCR beta libraries. TCRdb analysed the multiplex PCR reads with MiXCR anew, one entry per CDR3 protein. Of about 620,000 distinct CDR3 sequences listed, less than 20% are singletons. The same data also contributed to another study, on T cells in Graves' hyperthyroidism and ophthalmopathy.

Sequencing was performed on peripheral blood mononuclear cells (PBMCs), taken at new diagnosis, from a patient treated with antithyroid drugs. The receptor source for this set is a young woman with Graves disease.

This clonotype occurred a few times. The chain recombines TRBV12-3 or TRBV12-4 with TRBJ2-1; 11 nucleotides align to TRBD2. V lost 7 bases and J lost 8; bases outside the gene matches: 7. The CDR3 is made up of 14 amino acids. CDR3 bases: TGTGCCAGCACCCTGACTAGCGGGATATATGAGCAGTTCTTC. It codes for CASTLTSGIYEQFF.

This clonotype was observed many times. The J gene is TRBJ2-2, the V gene TRBV6-1; a weak D match, TRBD2 (7 bases). The CDR3 sequence is 12 residues long. Deletions cut 5 bases from V and 8 bases from J, with 9 bases between. The germline V gene encodes CDR1 MNHNS and CDR2 SASEGT. The DNA of the CDR3 is TGTGCCAGCAGTCGGGGGGCGGGGGAGCTGTTTTTT. This codes for CASSRGAGELFF.

The V call is TRBV28, the J call TRBJ1-5; TRBD1 matches at 10 bases. This CDR3 is 14 amino acids long. V trimming: 6 bases; J trimming: 6 bases; junction bases outside the gene matches: 5. Germline lookup yields CDR1 MDHEN and CDR2 SYDVKM. The CDR3 bases are TGTGCCAGCAGAACGGGACAGGGGAGTCAGCCCCAGCATTTT. Its translation: CASRTGQGSQPQHF.

At least ten counts were recorded for this clonotype. V usage is TRBV6-4 and J usage is TRBJ2-2, with D unresolved. Germline lookup yields CDR1 MRHNA and CDR2 SNTAGT. Trimming stripped 2 bases from V and 3 bases from J, with 7 bases between. The CDR3 contains 14 residues. This CDR3 is CASSDAVDTGELFF. For the CDR3, the DNA is TGTGCCAGCAGTGACGCGGTAGACACCGGGGAGCTGTTTTTT.

In its sample, this clonotype was seen many times. The chain employs TRBV20-1 and TRBJ2-3; D call uncertain. Germline CDR1 DFQATT, CDR2 SNEGSKA (reference sequence). This CDR3 comprises 14 residues. V was trimmed by 3 bases and J by 4 bases, leaving 14 bases between them. The DNA of the CDR3 is TGCAGTGCTAGGGGCGGTAACCCCCCAGATACGCAGTATTTT. This sequence encodes CSARGGNPPDTQYF.

This clonotype was observed at least ten times. V is TRBV3-1 and J is TRBJ2-1, with a tentative D call TRBD2 (5 bases). The CDR3 consists of 15 residues. V shed 6 bases and J shed 3 bases, with 15 bases lying between them. Germline V lookup: CDR1 LGHDT, CDR2 YNNKEL (reference sequence). This CDR3 is CASSLGGLGYNEQFF. CDR3 sequence (DNA): TGTGCCAGCAGTTTGGGTGGACTGGGCTACAATGAGCAGTTCTTC.

This clonotype came up a few times. The chain combines TRBV20-1 with TRBJ1-1; no firm D call. The germline gives CDR1 DFQATT, CDR2 SNEGSKA (reference sequence). V lost 2 bases to trimming and J lost 0 bases, with 7 bases between them. The CDR3 extends over 13 amino acids. The CDR3 nucleotides read TGCAGTGCTAGATTTGGATTGAACACTGAAGCTTTCTTT. This encodes CSARFGLNTEAFF.

This clonotype was seen more than once but under ten times. The J gene is TRBJ1-1, the V gene TRBV28; tentative D call: TRBD1 (6 bases). V lost 9 bases and J lost 8, with 19 bases in between. From germline, CDR1 is MDHEN and CDR2 SYDVKM. The CDR3 totals 13 residues. In nucleotides, the CDR3 is TGTGCCAGTGGGTTGACGGGGGGCGCGGAAGCTTTCTTT. This codes for CASGLTGGAEAFF.

This sequence joins TRBV20-1 and TRBJ2-3, with D perhaps matching TRBD2 (6 bases). The DNA end is more similar to TRBJ2-5, so the J call may be wrong. There are 18 residues in the CDR3. Germline V gene data show CDR1 as DFQATT and CDR2 as SNEGSKA (reference sequence). The CDR3 sequence is CSARVPRGWETSRETQYF. In DNA, the CDR3 is TGCAGTGCTAGAGTCCCCCGGGGGTGGGAAACCTCCCGAGAGACCCAGTACTTC.

This clonotype has a handful of counts. The rearrangement links TRBV7-8 to TRBJ2-2; 9 nucleotides align to TRBD1. V shed 5 bases and J 8 bases; nucleotides not matched to a gene: 9. The CDR3 sequence is 15 residues long. Per germline, CDR1 SGHVS and CDR2 FQNEAQ. The CDR3 is CASSTGTGPAGELFF. The CDR3 region has the DNA TGTGCCAGCAGCACCGGGACAGGGCCAGCGGGGGAGCTGTTTTTT.

Only a few counts were recorded for this clonotype. The V and J genes are TRBV6-1 and TRBJ2-3; D tentatively reads TRBD1 or TRBD2 (5 bases each). Germline CDR1 MNHNS, CDR2 SASEGT. This CDR3 contains 16 residues. The ends were cut back, 2 bases at V and 0 bases at J, with 12 bases in the middle. The chain's CDR3 is CASSEIPGASTDTQYF. The CDR3 DNA sequence: TGTGCCAGCAGTGAAATTCCCGGGGCTAGCACAGATACGCAGTATTTT.

This clonotype was detected a few times. The V gene is TRBV6-5, the J gene TRBJ2-7, with D unresolved. This CDR3 is built from 16 residues. The germline V gene encodes CDR1 MNHEY and CDR2 SVGAGI. V was cut by 4 bases and J by 3 bases, with 19 bases left in between. This CDR3 reads CASSSIPITTVYEQYF. The CDR3 DNA reads as TGTGCCAGCAGTTCCATACCAATAACCACAGTCTACGAGCAGTACTTC.

The chain recombines TRBV19 with TRBJ1-2, with 7 nucleotides matching TRBD1. Looked up from germline, CDR1 is LNHDA and CDR2 is SQIVND (reference sequence). The CDR3 spans 15 residues. After removal of 7 bases from V and 5 bases from J, the junction contained 13 bases not matched to a gene. In DNA form, the CDR3 reads TGTGCCAGTATCCCTCTACAGGGGCTCGAGTATGGCTACACCTTC. Residues: CASIPLQGLEYGYTF.

The table lists this clonotype with many counts. The rearrangement joins TRBV27 to TRBJ2-1, with 9 bases fitting TRBD2. CDR1 is MNHEY and CDR2 is SMNVEV in the germline V gene (reference sequence). CDR3 length equals 16 residues. V dropped 4 bases and J dropped 2; count of bases not matched to a gene: 6. The DNA for the CDR3 is TGTGCCAGCAGTTCCAGTAGCGGGAGCCCCTACAATGAGCAGTTCTTC. This sequence encodes CASSSSSGSPYNEQFF.

This clonotype showed up many times. The gene calls are TRBV20-1 and TRBJ1-5; TRBD1 might be the D (5 bases). This CDR3 comprises 14 residues. Deletions cut 3 bases from V and 6 bases from J, with 15 bases between. CDR1 DFQATT and CDR2 SNEGSKA come from the germline V gene (reference sequence). The CDR3 bases are TGCAGTGCTAGGGGTGGGGGAGGAGGTCAGCCCCAGCATTTT. It specifies CSARGGGGGQPQHF.

In this sample, this clonotype turned up many times. The gene calls are TRBV14 and TRBJ2-7; the D gene is possibly TRBD1 (5 bases). V lost 1 base and J lost 2, with 6 bases in between. Germline assignment: CDR1 SGHDN and CDR2 FVKESK. The CDR3 runs to 13 residues. The CDR3 is CASSQATAYEQYF. CDR3 nucleotide sequence: TGTGCCAGCAGCCAAGCGACAGCCTACGAGCAGTACTTC.

This clonotype showed up just a few times. This chain connects TRBV28 to TRBJ1-2; D is ambiguous. The CDR3 is 13 residues long. V dropped 10 bases and J dropped 8 bases, with 20 bases sitting between them. Germline V gene lookup returns CDR1 MDHEN and CDR2 SYDVKM. In DNA, the CDR3 is TGTGCCACGGAGGGAGGCGGTTGGGAAGGCTACACCTTC. It codes for CATEGGGWEGYTF.

This clonotype was observed a handful of times. This sequence joins TRBV5-8 and TRBJ2-3; either TRBD1 or TRBD2 may supply D (5 bases each). Germline V gives CDR1 SGHTS, CDR2 YDEGEE. V lost 1 base, J lost 2 bases, and 11 bases lay in between. CDR3 size: 15 residues. The CDR3 protein is CASSLSLGTTDTQYF. The CDR3 coding sequence is TGTGCCAGCAGCTTGTCGTTAGGGACCACAGATACGCAGTATTTT.

This clonotype was found many times. The V call is TRBV2, the J call TRBJ2-5; D unclear. Per the germline V gene, CDR1 is SNHLY and CDR2 is FYNNEI. Trimming shortened V by 4 bases and J by 2 bases, and 8 bases separated the two germline ends. There are 13 residues in the CDR3. In DNA, the CDR3 is TGTGCCAGCAGTGGCCATTATCAAGAGACCCAGTACTTC. Protein product: CASSGHYQETQYF.

The V gene is TRBV15, the J gene TRBJ2-5; 12 bases line up with TRBD2. The CDR3 length is 15 residues. Looked up from germline, CDR1 is LNHNV and CDR2 is YYDKDF (reference sequence). Unmatched junction bases numbered 5, after V lost 8 bases and J lost 1 base. Here the CDR3 reads CATAGLAGLQETQYF. For the CDR3, the DNA is TGTGCCACCGCGGGACTAGCGGGTCTCCAAGAGACCCAGTACTTC.

This clonotype was recorded many times. The rearrangement uses TRBV2 and TRBJ2-1; D remains ambiguous. V lost 7 bases to trimming and J lost 8 bases, with 12 bases between them. In germline, CDR1 is SNHLY, CDR2 FYNNEI. The CDR3 sequence is 12 residues long. The CDR3: CASTGGGYEQFF. CDR3 DNA sequence: TGTGCCAGCACTGGCGGTGGGTATGAGCAGTTCTTC.

This clonotype was seen ten or more times. A read error may account for a junction end that differs from germline. The chain carries TRBV28 and TRBJ1-2; D remains ambiguous. Per germline, CDR1 MDHEN and CDR2 SYDVKM. The CDR3 runs 12 residues. CDR3 DNA sequence: TGTGCCAGCAGTCAGAACGGGCCAGCAACCCACTTC. This codes for CASSQNGPATHF.

The sample holds many counts of this clonotype. V usage is TRBV7-9 and J usage is TRBJ2-5; D possibly uses TRBD1 or TRBD2 (5 bases each). Trimming pared 8 bases from V and 4 bases from J, leaving 17 bases between. Germline V gives CDR1 SEHNR, CDR2 FQNEAQ (reference sequence). This CDR3 contains 14 residues. The CDR3 region has the DNA TGTGCCAGCGGCCGGGACCCCATGGGAGAGACCCAGTACTTC. It encodes CASGRDPMGETQYF.

This clonotype was observed many times. The chain combines TRBV2 with TRBJ2-7; D could derive from TRBD1 or TRBD2 (5 bases each). CDR3 length: 15 amino acids. CDR1 is SNHLY, CDR2 FYNNEI, per germline. The ends were cut back, 7 bases at V and 0 bases at J, with 16 bases in the middle. CDR3 residues: CASTGRQINSYEQYF. As DNA, the CDR3 is TGTGCCAGCACGGGGCGGCAAATAAACTCCTACGAGCAGTACTTC. The entire variable domain, with the rest obtained from reference TRBV2 and TRBJ2-7, is as follows: EPEVTQTPSHQVTQMGQEVILRCVPISNHLYFYWYRQILGQKVEFLVSFYNNEISEKSEIFDDQFSVERPDGSNFTLKIRSTKLEDSAMYFCASTGRQINSYEQYFGPGTRLTVT.